A single sample gave rise to the 14 T cell receptor beta chains below, sequenced in a study of sequential checkpoint blockade in melanoma. Generated by immunoSEQ multiplex PCR, the TCRdb table keeps only in-frame clones and is missing some. This sample has some 14,000 clones, with 52% found just once. Treatment described: randomized to nivolumab then ipilimumab (arm A) or the reverse (arm B). Sequenced material: CD8+ T cells sorted from blood (inferred from file names), taken from a patient given nivolumab and ipilimumab in sequence. The receptors were sampled from a human donor with melanoma.

The chain couples TRBV7-6 to TRBJ2-7; 11 bases align to TRBD2. The germline CDR1 and CDR2 sequences are SGHVS and FNYEAQ. Trimming removed 1 base from V and 4 bases from J; junction bases left unmatched: 6. There are 16 residues in the CDR3. The CDR3 bases are TGTGCCAGCAGCTTAGGGTTGGCTAGCGGGGGGTACGAGCAGTACTTC. It translates to CASSLGLASGGYEQYF. The whole variable domain, remainder taken from reference TRBV7-6 and TRBJ2-7, is GAGVSQSPRYKVTKRGQDVALRCDPISGHVSLYWYRQALGQGPEFLTYFNYEAQQDKSGLPNDRFSAERPEGSISTLTIQRTEQRDSAMYRCASSLGLASGGYEQYFGPGTRLTVT.

V is TRBV27 and J is TRBJ2-7, with D tentatively TRBD2 (5 bases). Germline lookup yields CDR1 MNHEY and CDR2 SMNVEV (reference sequence). CDR3 length: 14 amino acids. Deletions cut 5 bases from V and 7 bases from J, with 18 bases between. The CDR3 sequence: CASSAQTNGEEQYF. The CDR3 coding sequence is TGTGCCAGCAGTGCCCAAACTAATGGGGAGGAGCAGTACTTC.

V and J are TRBV5-1 and TRBJ2-7, with TRBD2 as a possible D gene (5 bases). The CDR3 is 17 residues long. V was cut by 0 bases and J by 0 bases, with 16 bases left in between. CDR1 SGHRS and CDR2 YFSETQ come from the germline V gene. The chain's CDR3 is CASSLGGSLRSSYEQYF. The CDR3 DNA sequence: TGCGCCAGCAGCTTGGGTGGGAGCCTCCGTAGCTCCTACGAGCAGTACTTC.

The chain is built from TRBV19 and TRBJ2-1; the match to TRBD1 covers 10 bases. CDR3 length equals 16 residues. With 4 bases clipped from V and 7 bases from J, the junction kept 10 bases outside the gene matches. Per germline, CDR1 LNHDA and CDR2 SQIVND (reference sequence). The CDR3 reads CASSTREWTGGNEQFF. In DNA form, the CDR3 reads TGTGCCAGTAGTACTAGGGAGTGGACAGGGGGGAATGAGCAGTTCTTC.

This chain uses TRBV5-6 with TRBJ1-1; D is undetermined. CDR1 and CDR2 (germline): SGHDT, YYEEEE. Trimming removed 2 bases from V and 4 bases from J, with 3 bases in between. This CDR3 is 11 amino acids long. In DNA form, the CDR3 reads TGTGCCAGCAGCTTCGGCACTGAAGCTTTCTTT. It encodes CASSFGTEAFF.

The sample holds one count of this clone. This sequence joins TRBV19 and TRBJ1-2; TRBD1 matches at 9 bases. Unmatched junction bases numbered 12, after V lost 6 bases and J lost 4 bases. Germline lookup yields CDR1 LNHDA and CDR2 SQIVND (reference sequence). There are 16 residues in the CDR3. The CDR3 loop is CASSALGTGSRYGYTF. The CDR3 DNA reads as TGTGCCAGTAGCGCATTAGGGACAGGGAGCCGCTATGGCTACACCTTC.

The rearrangement uses TRBV28 and TRBJ2-3; D remains ambiguous. Trimming pared 3 bases from V and 1 base from J, leaving 8 bases between. The CDR3 sequence is 14 residues long. Germline V CDR1 and CDR2: MDHEN, SYDVKM. CDR3 DNA sequence: TGTGCCAGCAGTTTCTTATCGGGCACAGATACGCAGTATTTT. Amino acids: CASSFLSGTDTQYF.

This clone ranks as medium-sized (0.01 to 0.1%). V is TRBV21-1 and J is TRBJ2-1; the D call TRBD1 from the table was never checked on the DNA. TRBV21-1 is tagged as a pseudogene. CDR3 size: 16 residues. The CDR3 bases are TGTGCCAGCAGCAAGGACAGGGAAAAACCCTACAATGAGCAGTTCTTC. This translates into CASSKDREKPYNEQFF.

This clone has a handful of counts. The chain carries TRBV7-9 and TRBJ2-7; a weak D match, TRBD1 (6 bases). V lost 0 bases and J lost 7, with 13 bases in between. Germline V gives CDR1 SEHNR, CDR2 FQNEAQ (reference sequence). CDR3 length equals 14 residues. The CDR3 DNA sequence: TGTGCCAGCAGCTTAGCAGGACAGTGGGGGGAGCAGTACTTC. This translates into CASSLAGQWGEQYF. The full variable domain, rest sourced from reference TRBV7-9 and TRBJ2-7, is DTGVSQNPRHKITKRGQNVTFRCDPISEHNRLYWYRQTLGQGPEFLTYFQNEAQLEKSRLLSDRFSAERPKGSFSTLEIQRTEQGDSAMYLCASSLAGQWGEQYFGPGTRLTVT.

The sample holds a few counts of this clone. The chain couples TRBV5-1 to TRBJ2-7, with TRBD2 matching 15 bases. CDR1 is SGHRS and CDR2 is YFSETQ in the germline V gene. J was trimmed by 6 bases and V by 3 bases; bases with no gene match: 16. This CDR3 region has 19 residues. The CDR3 region is CASSSPSGTSGRMYGEQYF. The CDR3 region has the DNA TGCGCCAGCAGCTCGCCCTCCGGGACTAGCGGGAGGATGTACGGCGAGCAGTACTTC.

The chain joins TRBV4-1 to TRBJ2-1; D may be TRBD2 (7 bases). Germline V CDR1 and CDR2: MGHRA, YSYEKL. V was clipped by 3 bases and J by 6 bases, with 18 bases between them. CDR3 length: 16 amino acids. The CDR3 loop is CASSQGGGRGFNEQFF. The CDR3 nucleotides are TGCGCCAGCAGCCAGGGGGGCGGGAGAGGTTTCAATGAGCAGTTCTTC.

This chain connects TRBV19 to TRBJ1-5, with D perhaps TRBD1 (6 bases). CDR3 length equals 16 residues. The V and J ends lost 7 bases and 0 bases respectively, with 16 bases between them. Germline CDR1 LNHDA, CDR2 SQIVND (reference sequence). The DNA of the CDR3 is TGTGCCAGTAATTTACAGGGCCAATATAGCAATCAGCCCCAGCATTTT. Protein: CASNLQGQYSNQPQHF.

V usage is TRBV13 and J usage is TRBJ2-3, with 10 bases matching TRBD2. The CDR3 has 15 residues. The J segment lost 2 bases and the V segment lost 3 bases, leaving 2 bases of the junction unmatched. Germline V gene sequence: CDR1 PRHDT, CDR2 FYEKMQ (reference sequence). This CDR3 is CASSFSGGATDTQYF. Written as DNA, the CDR3 is TGTGCCAGCAGCTTCAGCGGGGGGGCCACAGATACGCAGTATTTT.

The J gene is TRBJ1-4, the V gene TRBV5-1, with no clear D. Germline CDR1 SGHRS, CDR2 YFSETQ. The CDR3 has 15 amino acids. V was clipped by 1 base and J by 7 bases, with 14 bases between them. The CDR3 DNA is TGCGCCAGCAGCTTGTTTAGCGGGGATGGTGAAAAACTGTTTTTT. Translated: CASSLFSGDGEKLFF.